The 16 T cell receptor beta chains given below trace back to one sample, sequenced in a study of tumor-infiltrating lymphocytes in primary liver carcinoma. Out of unsorted whole blood came the blood RNA, and germline DNA was extracted as well. Constant-region priming of about 500 ng total RNA yielded TCR beta cDNA. Each TCR beta library was derived from three nested multiplex PCR rounds that employed slightly modified ARM-PCR. Use of TRBV1-TRBV30 forward primers with a C-beta reverse primer characterized the first two PCR rounds, which lasted about 9 cycles each. TCRdb independently ran MiXCR on the multiplex PCR reads; one entry per CDR3 protein. The table lists around 210,000 distinct CDR3 sequences, around three fifths of them singletons. Sequencing input: peripheral blood. These receptors all stem from a woman aged 55-75 years with primary liver carcinoma and hepatitis B virus infection.

As regards this clonotype: A much larger clone differs by one base, so this may be a read error. The chain has TRBV11-3 and TRBJ2-7; TRBD2 is a possible D gene (5 bases). The CDR3 is 14 amino acids. CDR1 and CDR2 from the germline V gene are SGHNT and YENEEA. Trimming stripped 5 bases from V and 4 bases from J, with 15 bases between. CDR3 sequence reads: CASSMTSGAYEQYF. The CDR3 DNA sequence: TGTGCCAGCAGCATGACGAGCGGAGCTTACGAGCAGTACTTC.

In the case of this clonotype: Possible read error: a much larger clone is one base away. The V call is TRBV4-1, the J call TRBJ1-1; no reliable D call. This CDR3 has 15 amino acids. Germline CDR1 reads MGHRA; CDR2 reads YSYEKL. V dropped 0 bases and J dropped 9 bases, with 17 bases sitting between them. The CDR3 spells CASSQDGFAGIKAFF. The CDR3, as DNA: TGCGCCAGCAGCCAAGATGGATTTGCGGGGATCAAAGCTTTCTTT.

The table lists this clonotype with many counts. The chain recombines TRBV6-2 or TRBV6-3 with TRBJ2-7, with 8 bases lining up with TRBD1. Germline V lookup: CDR1 MNHEY, CDR2 SVGEGT. CDR3 length equals 15 residues. The V and J ends lost 6 bases and 4 bases, in that order; junction bases with no gene match: 11. CDR3 nucleotides: TGTGCCAGCAGCTACCTAGCCGGGACAGGTTACGAGCAGTACTTC. It specifies CASSYLAGTGYEQYF.

In regard to this clonotype: The junction departs from the called germline gene at one end, perhaps through a read error. V usage is TRBV5-8 and J usage is TRBJ1-2; 11 bases line up with TRBD1. Germline assignment: CDR1 SGHTS and CDR2 YDEGEE. This CDR3 is built from 15 residues. The CDR3 protein is CASSPRTGGFYGNTF. The CDR3 DNA follows: TGTGCCAGCAGCCCTAGGACAGGGGGCTTCTATGGCAACACCTTC.

The CDR3 loop reads CASRPTAGGYNEQFF. Written as DNA, the CDR3 is TGTGCCAGCAGACCCACGGCTGGTGGCTACAATGAGCAGTTCTTC. The rearrangement joins TRBV2 to TRBJ2-1; D uncertain. Trimming removed 6 bases at V and 3 bases at J, with 15 bases between. Germline V gene sequence: CDR1 SNHLY, CDR2 FYNNEI. This CDR3 comprises 15 residues.

This clonotype was recorded only once. With a much larger clone just one base away, this may be a read error. The chain links TRBV4-1 to TRBJ2-1; 9 bases are a match to TRBD1. There are 16 residues in the CDR3. CDR1 MGHRA and CDR2 YSYEKL come from the germline V gene. The ends lost 2 bases at V and 5 bases at J; junction bases unmatched: 7. CDR3 amino acids: CASSQPYRGQDNEQFF. CDR3 sequence (DNA): TGCGCCAGCAGCCAACCCTACAGGGGGCAGGACAATGAGCAGTTCTTC.

This sequence joins TRBV5-4 and TRBJ1-2; 9 bases align to TRBD1. The ends lost 0 bases at V and 1 base at J; junction bases unmatched: 7. CDR1 is SGHNT, CDR2 YYREEE, per germline (reference sequence). The CDR3 consists of 17 residues. CDR3 protein: CASSLASGQGNNYGYTF. CDR3 in DNA: TGTGCCAGCAGCTTGGCCAGTGGACAGGGGAATAACTATGGCTACACCTTC.

There are many counts of this clonotype. The chain couples TRBV4-1 to TRBJ1-5, with 8 bases matching TRBD1. Per germline, CDR1 MGHRA and CDR2 YSYEKL. The junction had 5 bases not matched to a gene; V was cut back by 4 bases and J by 0 bases. The CDR3 consists of 16 residues. The CDR3 sequence is CASSRGTGGSNQPQHF. The CDR3, as DNA: TGCGCCAGCAGCCGAGGAACAGGGGGTAGCAATCAGCCCCAGCATTTT.

A remark on this clonotype: A much larger clonotype is one base distant, so this may be a read error. The chain has TRBV6-6 and TRBJ1-3, with D possibly TRBD1 on 5 matching bases. Germline lookup yields CDR1 MNHNY and CDR2 SVGAGI (reference sequence). Trimming cost V 0 bases and J 0 bases, with 9 bases left between them. This CDR3 spans 16 amino acids. The CDR3 DNA is TGTGCCAGCAGTTACTCGACAAGGGGCTCTGGAAACACCATATATTTT. Translated, it gives CASSYSTRGSGNTIYF.

The genes are TRBV4-1 and TRBJ1-6, with TRBD1 as a possible D gene (5 bases). V lost 5 bases and J lost 7, with 9 bases in between. Germline-derived CDR1 and CDR2 are MGHRA and YSYEKL. The CDR3 covers 13 residues. The chain's CDR3 is CASSSHRNSPLHF. The CDR3 DNA reads TGCGCCAGCAGCTCGCACAGGAATTCACCCCTCCACTTT.

This clonotype has more than one count but fewer than ten. J is TRBJ2-3 and V is TRBV5-1; D gene uncertain. CDR1 and CDR2 (germline): SGHRS, YFSETQ. Trimming stripped 0 bases from V and 1 base from J, with 6 bases between. The CDR3 is made up of 14 amino acids. As DNA, the CDR3 is TGCGCCAGCAGCTTGGTTGGCCGCACAGATACGCAGTATTTT. The encoded protein is CASSLVGRTDTQYF. Full variable domain (rest looked up from reference TRBV5-1 and TRBJ2-3): KAGVTQTPRYLIKTRGQQVTLSCSPISGHRSVSWYQQTPGQGLQFLFEYFSETQRNKGNFPGRFSGRQFSNSRSEMNVSTLELGDSALYLCASSLVGRTDTQYFGPGTRLTVL.

Points on this clonotype: Compared with germline, one end of the junction differs, possibly owing to a read error. The chain couples TRBV28 to TRBJ1-1; D perhaps matches TRBD1 (6 bases). Germline V CDR1 and CDR2: MDHEN, SYDVKM. This CDR3 has 16 residues. CDR3 in DNA: TGTGTCAGCAGCCTGGCGGGCGGGGGCTTGTACACTGAAGCTTTCTTT. This codes for CVSSLAGGGLYTEAFF. Drawing the rest from reference TRBV28 and TRBJ1-1, the complete variable domain is DVKVTQSSRYLVKRTGEKVFLECVQDMDHENMFWYRQDPGLGLRLIYFSYDVKMKEKGDIPEGYSVSREKKERFSLILESASTNQTSMYLCVSSLAGGGLYTEAFFGQGTRLTVV.

This clonotype was found many times. The chain recombines TRBV10-3 with TRBJ1-2; D not resolved. Trimming took 8 bases from V and 0 from J, leaving 13 bases between them. Germline CDR1 is ENHRY and CDR2 is SYGVKD. The CDR3 loop spans 14 amino acids. The CDR3 DNA sequence: TGTGCCATCCTGGACGAGAACACTAACTATGGCTACACCTTC. Amino acids: CAILDENTNYGYTF.

As regards this clonotype: The junction shows a germline mismatch at one end, possibly a read error. V is TRBV12-5 and J is TRBJ1-3; no clear D gene. CDR3 size: 14 residues. Germline lookup yields CDR1 LGHNT and CDR2 FRNRAP. The DNA for the CDR3 is TGTGCTAGTGGTTTGGGGACCTCTGTAAACACCATATATTTT. Translated, it gives CASGLGTSVNTIYF. Full variable domain (missing parts from reference TRBV12-5 and TRBJ1-3): DARVTQTPRHKVTEMGQEVTMRCQPILGHNTVFWYRQTMMQGLELLAYFRNRAPLDDSGMPKDRFSAEMPDATLATLKIQPSEPRDSAVYFCASGLGTSVNTIYFGEGSWLTVV.

In the case of this clonotype: Being one base from a much bigger clone, this may be a read error. The genes are TRBV10-2 and TRBJ2-1; D ambiguous. The CDR3 is 15 residues long. Germline V gene data show CDR1 as WSHSY and CDR2 as SAAADI. V was trimmed by 7 bases and J by 0 bases, leaving 13 bases between them. CDR3 sequence reads: CASNRPASSYNEQFF. Written as DNA, the CDR3 is TGCGCCAGCAACCGACCAGCGAGCTCCTACAATGAGCAGTTCTTC.

About this clonotype: One base away lies a much larger clone, so this may be a sequencing read error. The V gene is TRBV14, the J gene TRBJ1-2; unclear D gene. The CDR3 covers 12 residues. Germline V gene sequence: CDR1 SGHDN, CDR2 FVKESK. Trimming pared 9 bases from V and 7 bases from J, leaving 15 bases between. The CDR3 loop reads CARSQTGVGYTF. CDR3 DNA: TGTGCCAGGAGTCAGACTGGGGTTGGCTACACCTTC.